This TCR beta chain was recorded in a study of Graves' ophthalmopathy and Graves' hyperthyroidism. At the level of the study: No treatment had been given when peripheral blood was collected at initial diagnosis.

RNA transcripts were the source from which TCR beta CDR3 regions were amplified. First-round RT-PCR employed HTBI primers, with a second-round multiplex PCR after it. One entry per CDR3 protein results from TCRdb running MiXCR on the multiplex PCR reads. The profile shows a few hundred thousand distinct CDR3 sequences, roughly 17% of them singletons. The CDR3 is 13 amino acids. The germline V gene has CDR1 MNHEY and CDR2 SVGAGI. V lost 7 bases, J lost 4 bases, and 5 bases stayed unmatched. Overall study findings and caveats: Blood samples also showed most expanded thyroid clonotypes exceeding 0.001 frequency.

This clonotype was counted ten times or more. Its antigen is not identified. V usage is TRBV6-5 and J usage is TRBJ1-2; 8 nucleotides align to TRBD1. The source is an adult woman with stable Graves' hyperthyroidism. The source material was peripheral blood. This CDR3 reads CASKPGTGYGYTF. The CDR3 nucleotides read TGTGCCAGCAAACCCGGGACAGGCTATGGCTACACCTTC.